A selection of T cell receptor beta chains follows, all from one sample in a study of cytomegalovirus exposure and HLA in healthy donors. Sequencing was performed with immunoSEQ multiplex PCR; in TCRdb, only in-frame clones are kept and a portion is missing. In the table there are about 99,000 clones, 65% to 85% of which are singletons. The sample taken for sequencing was PBMCs. The receptors originated from a man aged 50-59 years in good health and CMV-seropositive. Both conserved end residues are part of each CDR3. The D gene is left open where the match is weak. Rows give clone size only sometimes, using once, few, many, or a class for an expanded clone.

CDR3,DNA,D,size,J,V
CASSLDRGNTGELFF,TGCGCCAGCAGCTTGGACAGGGGGAACACCGGGGAGCTGTTTTTT,TRBD1,NA,TRBJ2-2,TRBV5-1
CASSIVGRGPGPQHF,TGTGCCAGTAGTATAGTTGGCAGGGGGCCAGGGCCCCAGCATTTT,TRBD1,once,TRBJ1-5,TRBV19
CARSLAGDSNQPQHF,TGTGCCAGAAGCTTGGCCGGGGATAGCAATCAGCCCCAGCATTTT,NA,NA,TRBJ1-5,TRBV5-3
CASSSRQVESGYTF,TGCGCCAGCAGCTCCCGACAGGTTGAGAGTGGCTACACCTTC,NA,NA,TRBJ1-2,TRBV5-1
CASTLVAGAHEQYF,TGCGCCAGCACTTTGGTAGCGGGGGCTCACGAGCAGTACTTC,TRBD2,NA,TRBJ2-7,TRBV5-1
CASRYGSGGSYEQYF,TGTGCCAGCAGATATGGGTCAGGGGGCTCCTACGAGCAGTACTTC,TRBD1,NA,TRBJ2-7,TRBV27
CASSRVQRGDTQYF,TGTGCCAGCAGCCGAGTCCAAAGGGGAGATACGCAGTATTTT,NA,NA,TRBJ2-3,TRBV5-6
CASSSSFHEQFF,TGTGCCAGCAGTTCTAGCTTCCATGAGCAGTTCTTC,NA,medium-sized,TRBJ2-1,TRBV6-6
CSVGEGSGTEAFF,TGCAGCGTTGGCGAGGGCTCGGGCACTGAAGCTTTCTTT,NA,NA,TRBJ1-1,TRBV29-1
CASSEGGGGYNEQFF,TGTGCCAGCAGTGAGGGGGGGGGAGGATACAATGAGCAGTTCTTC,TRBD2,NA,TRBJ2-1,TRBV2
CATRGQADEKLFF,TGTGCCACCAGGGGACAGGCTGACGAAAAACTGTTTTTT,TRBD1,NA,TRBJ1-4,TRBV10-3
CASSIDMAENEKLFF,TGTGCCAGTAGTATTGATATGGCGGAAAATGAAAAACTGTTTTTT,NA,NA,TRBJ1-4,TRBV19
CACYTGTGGTGELFF,TGTGCCTGCTATACCGGGACAGGGGGCACCGGGGAGCTGTTTTTT,TRBD1,NA,TRBJ2-2,TRBV30
CASSPPGDTDTQYF,TGTGCCAGCTCACCCCCAGGGGACACAGATACGCAGTATTTT,NA,NA,TRBJ2-3,TRBV18
CASSIKDSSALGGYTF,TGTGCCAGTAGTATCAAGGACAGCTCAGCGTTGGGTGGCTACACCTTC,NA,NA,TRBJ1-2,TRBV19
CASSVTSGSQTGELFF,TGTGCCAGCAGCGTAACTAGCGGGAGTCAAACCGGGGAGCTGTTTTTT,TRBD2,NA,TRBJ2-2,TRBV9
CSDDRGSYNEQFF,TGCAGCGATGACAGGGGATCCTACAATGAGCAGTTCTTC,TRBD1,once,TRBJ2-1,TRBV29-1
CASSHRGLSEQYF,TGTGCCAGCAGTCACAGGGGTTTGAGCGAGCAGTACTTC,TRBD1,NA,TRBJ2-7,TRBV27
CASSVSLAGGFTGELFF,TGTGCCAGCAGCGTCTCTCTAGCGGGAGGTTTCACCGGGGAGCTGTTTTTT,TRBD2,NA,TRBJ2-2,TRBV13
CASSWGLAGISYNEQFF,TGCGCCAGCAGCTGGGGTCTAGCGGGCATCTCCTACAATGAGCAGTTCTTC,TRBD2,few,TRBJ2-1,TRBV5-1
CASGALSRRGQETQYF,TGTGCCAGCGGGGCCTTGTCTCGGCGGGGCCAAGAGACCCAGTACTTC,NA,NA,TRBJ2-5,TRBV11-2
CASSLEARGYEQYF,TGTGCCAGCAGCTTAGAAGCCAGGGGGTACGAGCAGTACTTC,TRBD1,NA,TRBJ2-7,TRBV7-2
CASSRETYNEQFF,TGCGCCAGCAGTCGGGAGACCTACAATGAGCAGTTCTTC,NA,NA,TRBJ2-1,TRBV5-1
CASSPQGVRTYEQYF,TGTGCCAGCAGTCCCCAGGGGGTAAGGACCTACGAGCAGTACTTC,TRBD1,NA,TRBJ2-7,TRBV27
CASSPTSGRAKATQYF,TGTGCCAGCAGCCCTACTAGCGGGAGGGCCAAAGCTACGCAGTATTTT,TRBD2,NA,TRBJ2-3,TRBV5-4
CASHAGSYNSPLHF,TGTGCCTCCCATGCGGGCTCCTATAATTCACCCCTCCACTTT,NA,NA,TRBJ1-6,TRBV30
CASSQDWAGAYEQYF,TGTGCCAGCAGCCAAGACTGGGCGGGGGCTTACGAGCAGTACTTC,NA,NA,TRBJ2-7,TRBV14
CASMRGYGTDTQYF,TGTGCCAGCATGAGGGGGTACGGCACAGATACGCAGTATTTT,NA,NA,TRBJ2-3,TRBV6-1
CASSASSYEQYF,TGTGCCAGCAGTGCGAGCTCCTACGAGCAGTACTTC,NA,NA,TRBJ2-7,TRBV27
CASSKTAGGLEQYF,TGTGCCAGCAGCAAAACAGCGGGAGGGCTCGAGCAGTACTTC,NA,NA,TRBJ2-7,TRBV21-1
CASSLEGGRYNEQFF,TGCGCCAGCAGCTTGGAGGGAGGGCGCTACAATGAGCAGTTCTTC,TRBD2,NA,TRBJ2-1,TRBV5-1
CASSPMGSGRAFEYF,TGTGCCAGCAGCCCCATGGGGAGCGGGAGGGCCTTTGAATACTTC,TRBD2,few,TRBJ2-7,TRBV11-2
CASSPRDRGPFYEQYF,TGTGCCAGCAGCCCGCGTGACAGGGGGCCTTTCTACGAGCAGTACTTC,TRBD1,NA,TRBJ2-7,TRBV7-9
CASTLGQGATNEKLFF,TGCGCCAGCACGCTGGGACAGGGGGCCACTAATGAAAAACTGTTTTTT,TRBD1,NA,TRBJ1-4,TRBV5-1
CASSPGLAGVSQQFF,TGTGCCAGCAGCCCCGGGCTAGCGGGAGTGTCCCAGCAGTTCTTC,TRBD2,NA,TRBJ2-1,TRBV7-3
CASSLEEYEQYF,TGTGCCAGCAGCTTGGAGGAGTACGAGCAGTACTTC,NA,NA,TRBJ2-7,TRBV5-4